The rows below give T cell receptor beta chains drawn from one sample of a study of blood T cell repertoires in COVID-19. The repertoire was sequenced with immunoSEQ multiplex PCR; TCRdb's copy has only in-frame clones and lacks some. The sample records 150,000 to 200,000 clones, approximately 88% being singletons. The sequenced material came from peripheral blood. The receptors were sampled from a woman in her forties or fifties with acute or convalescent COVID-19. CDR3s include the opening cysteine and the closing phenylalanine or tryptophan. The D gene is left open where the match is weak. The size entry is marked missing in some rows and otherwise reads once, few, many or a size class.

d_call	clone_size	v_call	j_call	cdr3_aa	cdr3_nt
-	-	TRBV10-3	TRBJ2-6	CAISDRLGANVLTF	TGTGCCATCAGTGACAGACTAGGGGCCAACGTCCTGACTTTC
TRBD1	-	TRBV6-2/TRBV6-3	TRBJ1-2	CASSPGTGKRLYGYTF	TGTGCCAGCAGCCCCGGGACAGGGAAGAGGTTATATGGCTACACCTTC
TRBD1	once	TRBV4-1	TRBJ1-6	CASSQHTQGALSPLHF	TGCGCCAGCAGCCAACATACGCAGGGGGCATTGTCACCCCTCCACTTT
-	-	TRBV27	TRBJ2-3	CASSLLGTDTQYF	TGTGCCAGCAGTTTGCTAGGCACAGATACGCAGTATTTT
-	-	TRBV6-2/TRBV6-3	TRBJ2-7	CASSSLLGHFPYEQYF	TGTGCCAGCAGTTCCCTCCTGGGACATTTCCCTTACGAGCAGTACTTC
-	-	TRBV13	TRBJ2-5	CASSFNREGETQYF	TGTGCCAGCAGCTTCAACAGGGAAGGGGAGACCCAGTACTTC
TRBD1	-	TRBV5-1	TRBJ1-1	CASSETGGTEAFF	TGCGCCAGCAGTGAGACAGGGGGCACTGAAGCTTTCTTT
-	-	TRBV6-5	TRBJ1-2	CASSTLGGYYGYTF	TGTGCCAGCAGTACCCTCGGGGGTTACTATGGCTACACCTTC
-	-	TRBV6-6	TRBJ1-5	CASRTRGGGSNQPQHF	TGTGCCAGCAGGACTCGCGGAGGAGGTAGCAATCAGCCCCAGCATTTT
TRBD2	-	TRBV18	TRBJ2-1	CASSPPGLAGGEGNEQFF	TGTGCCAGCTCACCACCGGGACTAGCGGGAGGGGAAGGGAATGAGCAGTTCTTC
-	-	TRBV3-1/TRBV3-2	TRBJ1-5	CASSQGSQGTQPQHF	TGTGCCAGCAGCCAAGGGTCACAGGGCACTCAGCCCCAGCATTTT
TRBD1	-	TRBV6-4	TRBJ1-1	CASSVEQGNTEAFF	TGTGCCAGCAGTGTAGAACAGGGGAATACTGAAGCTTTCTTT
-	-	TRBV4-3	TRBJ2-7	CASSAARGFYEQYF	TGCGCCAGCAGCGCGGCCCGGGGTTTCTACGAGCAGTACTTC
-	once	TRBV30	TRBJ2-1	CAWSDRYNEQFF	TGTGCCTGGAGTGATCGGTACAATGAGCAGTTCTTC
TRBD2	-	TRBV14	TRBJ2-1	CASSPISSGRAFEQFF	TGTGCCAGCAGCCCTATCTCTAGCGGGAGGGCCTTCGAGCAGTTCTTC
TRBD2	-	TRBV24-1	TRBJ2-3	CATSVDGGDTQYF	TGTGCCACCAGTGTGGACGGGGGGGATACGCAGTATTTT
-	-	TRBV5-5	TRBJ2-3	CASSLVAYTDTQYF	TGTGCCAGCAGCTTAGTAGCTTACACAGATACGCAGTATTTT
-	-	TRBV24-1	TRBJ1-1	CATSDVLRQNPNTEAFF	TGTGCCACCAGTGATGTCCTAAGACAAAATCCGAACACTGAAGCTTTCTTT
TRBD1	-	TRBV27	TRBJ1-1	CASSPQGAGNTEAFF	TGTGCCAGCAGTCCACAGGGGGCTGGAAACACTGAAGCTTTCTTT
-	once	TRBV18	TRBJ1-2	CASSPDRSYGYTF	TGTGCCAGCTCACCTGACAGGTCCTATGGCTACACCTTC
TRBD2	-	TRBV6-6	TRBJ2-7	CASSYREGFDEQYF	TGTGCCAGCAGTTACAGGGAGGGGTTCGACGAGCAGTACTTC
-	-	TRBV2	TRBJ1-2	CASRLDRHGGYTF	TGTGCCAGCCGCCTGGACAGACACGGGGGCTACACCTTC
-	few	TRBV11-3	TRBJ2-5	CASSPRDSGETQYF	TGTGCCAGCAGCCCCCGGGACTCCGGGGAGACCCAGTACTTC
-	-	TRBV11-2	TRBJ2-7	CASSPRLRGEQYF	TGTGCCAGCAGCCCCCGACTCCGTGGCGAGCAGTACTTC
TRBD1	-	TRBV6-2/TRBV6-3	TRBJ1-5	CASSYGLGTGPRQPQHF	TGTGCCAGCAGTTACGGATTGGGGACAGGGCCGCGGCAGCCCCAGCATTTT
-	-	TRBV4-1	TRBJ2-3	CASSPLGTLGTDTQYF	TGCGCCAGCAGCCCCCTGGGCACCCTGGGCACAGATACGCAGTATTTT
-	-	TRBV15	TRBJ1-5	CATSTNHQPQHF	TGTGCCACCAGCACCAATCATCAGCCCCAGCATTTT
TRBD2	-	TRBV5-1	TRBJ2-5	CASSLLLGGETQYF	TGCGCCAGCAGCCTCCTACTGGGGGGGGAGACCCAGTACTTC
TRBD1	-	TRBV5-4	TRBJ1-4	CASSPGQGGYEKLFF	TGTGCCAGCAGCCCTGGACAGGGCGGATATGAAAAACTGTTTTTT
TRBD1	-	TRBV11-1	TRBJ1-1	CASSRQGMNTEAFF	TGTGCCAGCAGCAGACAGGGGATGAACACTGAAGCTTTCTTT
-	once	TRBV6-2/TRBV6-3	TRBJ2-1	CASSQLYNEQFF	TGTGCCAGCAGCCAACTATACAATGAGCAGTTCTTC
TRBD1	-	TRBV5-1	TRBJ1-1	CASSLEAAGGTEAFF	TGCGCCAGCAGCTTGGAGGCGGCAGGGGGCACCGAAGCTTTCTTT
TRBD2	-	TRBV4-1	TRBJ2-1	CASSRAGTSGHNEQFF	TGCGCCAGCAGCCGCGCCGGGACTAGCGGGCACAATGAGCAGTTCTTC
-	-	TRBV11-2	TRBJ1-6	CASSPRAGNSPLHF	TGTGCCAGCAGCCCTCGGGCGGGTAATTCACCCCTCCACTTT